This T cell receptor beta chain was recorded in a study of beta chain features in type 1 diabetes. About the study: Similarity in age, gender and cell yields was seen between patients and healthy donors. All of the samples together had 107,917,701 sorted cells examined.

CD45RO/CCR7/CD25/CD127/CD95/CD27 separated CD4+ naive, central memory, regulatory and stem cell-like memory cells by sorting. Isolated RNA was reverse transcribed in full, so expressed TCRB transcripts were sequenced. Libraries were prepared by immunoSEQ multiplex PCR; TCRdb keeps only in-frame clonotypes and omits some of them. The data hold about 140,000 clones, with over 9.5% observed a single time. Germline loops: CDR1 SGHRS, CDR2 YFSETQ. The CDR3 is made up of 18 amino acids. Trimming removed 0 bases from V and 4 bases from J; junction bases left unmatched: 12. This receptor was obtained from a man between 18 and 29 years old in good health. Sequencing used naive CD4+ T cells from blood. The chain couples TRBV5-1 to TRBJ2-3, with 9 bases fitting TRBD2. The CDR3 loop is CASSLVPSGAGLADTQYF. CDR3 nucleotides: TGCGCCAGCAGCTTGGTCCCTAGCGGGGCGGGATTGGCAGATACGCAGTATTTT.